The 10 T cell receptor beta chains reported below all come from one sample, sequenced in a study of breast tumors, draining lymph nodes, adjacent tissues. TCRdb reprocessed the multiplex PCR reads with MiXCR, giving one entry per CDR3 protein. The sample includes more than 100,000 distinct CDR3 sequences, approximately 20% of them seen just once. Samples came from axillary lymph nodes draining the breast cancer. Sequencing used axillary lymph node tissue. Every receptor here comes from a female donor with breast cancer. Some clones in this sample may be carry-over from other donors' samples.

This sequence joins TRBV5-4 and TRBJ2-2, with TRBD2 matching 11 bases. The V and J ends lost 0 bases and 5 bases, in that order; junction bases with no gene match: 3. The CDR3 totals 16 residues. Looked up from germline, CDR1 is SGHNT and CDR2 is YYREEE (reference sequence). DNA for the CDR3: TGTGCCAGCAGCTTGGGAACTAGCGGGGGAACCGGGGAGCTGTTTTTT. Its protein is CASSLGTSGGTGELFF.

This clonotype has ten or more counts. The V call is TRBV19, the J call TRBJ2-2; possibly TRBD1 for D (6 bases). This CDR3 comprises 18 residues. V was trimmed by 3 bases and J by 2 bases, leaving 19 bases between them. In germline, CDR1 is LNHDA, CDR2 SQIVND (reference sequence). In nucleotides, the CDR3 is TGTGCCAGTAGTATCCTGGGCGTGGGCAGGGGAAACACCGGGGAGCTGTTTTTT. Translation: CASSILGVGRGNTGELFF.

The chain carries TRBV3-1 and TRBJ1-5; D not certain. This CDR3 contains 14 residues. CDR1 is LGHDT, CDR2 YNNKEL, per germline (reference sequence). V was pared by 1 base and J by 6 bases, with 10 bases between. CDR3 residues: CASSQGAYRQPQHF. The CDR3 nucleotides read TGTGCCAGCAGCCAAGGGGCTTACCGTCAGCCCCAGCATTTT.

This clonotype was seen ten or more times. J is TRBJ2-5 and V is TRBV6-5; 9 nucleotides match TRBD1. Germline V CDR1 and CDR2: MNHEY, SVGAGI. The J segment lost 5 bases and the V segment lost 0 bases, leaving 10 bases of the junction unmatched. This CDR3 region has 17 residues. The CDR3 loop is CASSYSAPTGGAETQYF. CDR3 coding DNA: TGTGCCAGCAGTTACTCGGCTCCCACAGGGGGCGCCGAGACCCAGTACTTC.

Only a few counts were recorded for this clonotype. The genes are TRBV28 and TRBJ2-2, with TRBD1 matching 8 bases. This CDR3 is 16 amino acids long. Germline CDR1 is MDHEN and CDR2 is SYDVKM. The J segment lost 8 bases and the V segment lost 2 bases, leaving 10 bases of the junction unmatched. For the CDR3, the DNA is TGTGCCAGCAGTTTAGTGGGCAGGGGGCAGGTTGGGGAGCTGTTTTTT. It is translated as CASSLVGRGQVGELFF.

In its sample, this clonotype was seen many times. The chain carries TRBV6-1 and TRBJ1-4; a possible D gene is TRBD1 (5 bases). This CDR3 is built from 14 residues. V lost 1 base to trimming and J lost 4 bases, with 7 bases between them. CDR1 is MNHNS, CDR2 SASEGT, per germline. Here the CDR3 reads CASSEGGVNEKLFF. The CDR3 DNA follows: TGTGCCAGCAGTGAAGGAGGGGTTAATGAAAAACTGTTTTTT.

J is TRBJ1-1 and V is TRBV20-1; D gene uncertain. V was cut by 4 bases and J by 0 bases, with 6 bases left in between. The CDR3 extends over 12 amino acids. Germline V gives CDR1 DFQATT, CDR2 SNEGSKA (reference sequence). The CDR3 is CSATRMNTEAFF. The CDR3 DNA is TGCAGTGCTACGAGGATGAACACTGAAGCTTTCTTT.

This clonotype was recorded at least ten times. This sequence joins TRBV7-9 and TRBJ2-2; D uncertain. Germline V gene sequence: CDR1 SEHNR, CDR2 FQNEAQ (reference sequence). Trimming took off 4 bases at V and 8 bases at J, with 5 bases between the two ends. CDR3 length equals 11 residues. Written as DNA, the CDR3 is TGTGCCAGCAGCTGGCGAGGGGAGCTGTTTTTT. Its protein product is CASSWRGELFF.

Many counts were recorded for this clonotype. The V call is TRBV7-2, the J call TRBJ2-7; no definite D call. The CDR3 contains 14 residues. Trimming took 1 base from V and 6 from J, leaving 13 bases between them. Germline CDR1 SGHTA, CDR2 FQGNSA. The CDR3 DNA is TGTGCCAGCAGCTTAGGTGGGTCTTACGGCGAGCAGTACTTC. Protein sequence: CASSLGGSYGEQYF.

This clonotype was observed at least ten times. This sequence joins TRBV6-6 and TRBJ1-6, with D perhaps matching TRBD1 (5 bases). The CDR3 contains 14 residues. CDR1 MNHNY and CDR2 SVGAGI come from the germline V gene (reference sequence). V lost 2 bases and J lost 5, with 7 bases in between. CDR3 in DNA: TGTGCCAGCAGTTACGCAGGGAATAATTCACCCCTCCACTTT. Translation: CASSYAGNNSPLHF.